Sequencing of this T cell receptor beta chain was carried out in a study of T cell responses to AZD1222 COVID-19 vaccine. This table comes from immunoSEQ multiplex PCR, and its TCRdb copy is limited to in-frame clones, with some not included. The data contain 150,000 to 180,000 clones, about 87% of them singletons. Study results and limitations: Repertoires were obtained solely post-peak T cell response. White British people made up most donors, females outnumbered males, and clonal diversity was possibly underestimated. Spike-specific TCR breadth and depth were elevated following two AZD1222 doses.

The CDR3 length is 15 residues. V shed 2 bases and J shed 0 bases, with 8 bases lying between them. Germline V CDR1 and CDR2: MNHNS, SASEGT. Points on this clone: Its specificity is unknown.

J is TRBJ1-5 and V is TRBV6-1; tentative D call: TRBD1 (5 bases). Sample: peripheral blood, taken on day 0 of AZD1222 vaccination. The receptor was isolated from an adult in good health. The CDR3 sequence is CASSEYGASNQPQHF. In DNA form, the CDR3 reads TGTGCCAGCAGTGAATACGGGGCTAGCAATCAGCCCCAGCATTTT.